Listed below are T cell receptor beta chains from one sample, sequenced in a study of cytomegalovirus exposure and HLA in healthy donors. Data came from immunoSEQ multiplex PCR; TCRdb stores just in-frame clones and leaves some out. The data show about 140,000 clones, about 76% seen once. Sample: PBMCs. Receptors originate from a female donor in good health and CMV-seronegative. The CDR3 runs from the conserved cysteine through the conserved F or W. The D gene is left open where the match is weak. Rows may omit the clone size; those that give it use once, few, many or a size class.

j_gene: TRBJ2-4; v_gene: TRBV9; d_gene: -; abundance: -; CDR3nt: TGTGCCAGCAGCGTAGGAGAGGGCAAAAACATTCAGTACTTC; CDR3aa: CASSVGEGKNIQYF
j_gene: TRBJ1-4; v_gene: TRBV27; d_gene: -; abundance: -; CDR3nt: TGTGCCAGCAGTTTTGGCGGTGCTGAAAAACTGTTTTTT; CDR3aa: CASSFGGAEKLFF
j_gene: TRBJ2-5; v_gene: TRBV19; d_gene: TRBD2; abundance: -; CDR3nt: TGTGCCAGTAGTTCTCCGGGACTAGCCCAAGAGACCCAGTACTTC; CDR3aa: CASSSPGLAQETQYF
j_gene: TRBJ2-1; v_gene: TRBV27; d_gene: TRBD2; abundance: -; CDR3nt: TGTGCCAGCAGGAATATTCCTAGCGGGGTGGACAATGAGCAGTTCTTC; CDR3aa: CASRNIPSGVDNEQFF
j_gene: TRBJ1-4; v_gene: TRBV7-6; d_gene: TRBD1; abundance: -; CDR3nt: TGTGCCAGCAGCTTAGCCGGGACAGGGAAAGAAAAACTGTTTTTT; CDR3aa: CASSLAGTGKEKLFF
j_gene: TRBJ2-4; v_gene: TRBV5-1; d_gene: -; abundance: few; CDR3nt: TGCGCCAGCAGCTTCGGGGGTACCAAAAACATTCAGTACTTC; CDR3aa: CASSFGGTKNIQYF
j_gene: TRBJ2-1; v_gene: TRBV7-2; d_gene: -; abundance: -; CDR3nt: TGTGCCAGCAGCTTAGTGGGCGGGGTGAGCTCCTACAATGAGCAGTTCTTC; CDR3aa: CASSLVGGVSSYNEQFF
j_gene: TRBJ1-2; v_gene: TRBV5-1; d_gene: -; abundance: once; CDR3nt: TGCGCCAGCAGCTCCCCAGGGGCTGGCTACACCTTC; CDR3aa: CASSSPGAGYTF
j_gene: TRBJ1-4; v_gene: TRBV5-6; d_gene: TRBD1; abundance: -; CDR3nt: TGTGCCAGCAGCTTTCTGGACAGGGGAGATGAAAAACTGTTTTTT; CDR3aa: CASSFLDRGDEKLFF
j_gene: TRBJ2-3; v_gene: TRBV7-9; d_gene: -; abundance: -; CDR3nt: TGTGCCAGCAACCCACTTCTGGGGAAACTAGCAAGCCCCACAGATACGCAGTATTTT; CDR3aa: CASNPLLGKLASPTDTQYF
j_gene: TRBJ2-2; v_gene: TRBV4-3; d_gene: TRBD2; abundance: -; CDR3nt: TGCGCCAGCAGCCAAAAAACTAGCGGGAACACCGGGGAGCTGTTTTTT; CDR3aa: CASSQKTSGNTGELFF